This T cell receptor beta chain is drawn from a study of blood T cells in healthy people across ages (dated by TCRdb to the mid-2010s). As for the study more broadly: Template switching captured roughly one uniquely barcoded TCR beta cDNA molecule per two T cells in model experiments. To track age-related changes in TCR beta repertoire diversity, the study relied on deep sequencing normalized with unique cDNA molecular identifiers. Four age groups were formed from the donors: young (average 16 years), middle-aged (roughly 38), aged (more than 55) and long-lived (around 80). Donors of different ages were randomly distributed across sequencing lanes to avoid experimental bias. Using the same blood draw, the study looked at two additional independent replicas of 1 million unique cDNA reads for two donors, one aged 18 to 30 and the other aged 80 or older.

The method behind the library was 5' RACE. TCRdb names Illumina HiSeq 2500 as the instrument used. A second PCR of 7 to 11 cycles was run with a J-beta primer mix and a sample-barcoded 5' primer. Each TCR beta cDNA molecule received a unique molecular identifier from a template-switch 5' adaptor carrying 12 random nucleotides. Each sample yielded at least 3 million CDR3-containing paired-end reads. The Mint cDNA synthesis kit, primed by a TRBC-specific oligonucleotide, was used to synthesize first-strand cDNA from all RNA. Following uracil-DNA glycosylase treatment, all cDNA underwent a first 18-cycle PCR with the universal primers M1SS and BC2_uni_R. On the authors' methods: For normalization, 1 million high-quality reads, each with a distinct molecular identifier, were randomly selected from each sample. Instead of being binned into consensus sequences, reads with shared molecular identifiers were discarded. MiTCR, with a Q25 quality threshold and the strictest error-elimination algorithm, was used for CDR3 identification, clonotype clustering and error correction. A nonparametric unseen species model with Euler transformation was used to estimate a lower bound on total TCR beta diversity. TCRdb reprocessing: public reads trimmed at Q25 with fastp, clones called with MiXCR, in-frame beta chains kept. Identical CDR3 proteins give one entry, which carries the most common genes and DNA. TCRdb's processing, not the authors' own work, is the source of the V and J calls. Within this sample are 910,000 or so distinct CDR3 sequences, with roughly half of them counted one time only. Around 21% of the sample is taken by the ten largest.

Broad study findings and their caveats: Compared with the aged group, the long-lived group had more naive CD4+ T cells, fewer expanded clones and increased TCR diversity, a pattern suggesting age selection. Observed TCR beta diversity per million T cells fell roughly linearly with age, and a significant reduction was already apparent by age roughly 40. A strong correlation was found between observed TCR beta diversity and the percentage of naive T cells measured by flow cytometry. The CMV infection status of donors was not known, potentially confounding age-related changes in expanded clonotypes. Estimates of total diversity based on one million sequenced T cells were considered lower bounds and underestimates. Since profiling was done on bulk unsorted PBMCs, naive and antigen-experienced compartments could not be conclusively compared.

There are 12 amino acids in the CDR3, from cysteine to phenylalanine inclusive. The read is trimmed to its CDR3 DNA, 36 bases read in frame from base 1. Sequences SQVTM (CDR1) and ANQGSEA (CDR2) are obtained from the germline V gene. The germline ends are 10 bases apart after V is trimmed by 0 bases and J by 7 bases. The donors were roughly 40 Caucasian individuals from Russia, aged roughly 6 to 90 years, who were systemically healthy. Approximately 9.7 milliliters of peripheral blood were drawn from each donor into EDTA-treated Vacutainer tubes. Ficoll-Paque density-gradient centrifugation was used to isolate PBMCs, with at least 7 million per sample. Trizol reagent was used to extract total RNA from the PBMCs, yielding at least 6 micrograms per sample. The percentages of naive CD45RAhigh/CD27high T cells were determined by flow cytometry on a PBMC aliquot from every donor. This clonotype was picked up a small number of times. The specificity of this receptor is unknown. The record has no base qualities; no much larger clone is one base away.

The receptor's source is a woman aged 55-75 years in good health. Sample: blood. The chain links TRBV29-1 with TRBJ2-7, with the D gene uncertain. The encoded CDR3 is CSVEDRTREQYF. In nucleotide form, the sequence is TGCAGCGTTGAAGATCGAACCCGAGAGCAGTACTTC.